The 14 T cell receptor beta chains below come from one sample, sequenced in a study of T cell responses to AZD1222 COVID-19 vaccine. TCRdb keeps only in-frame clones here, not all; method: immunoSEQ multiplex PCR. The profile shows 160,000 or so clones, 90% of them singletons. The sample was peripheral blood, taken on day 0 of AZD1222 vaccination. Receptors were obtained from an adult in good health.

V and J are TRBV28 and TRBJ1-1; D is unclear. Germline V gene data show CDR1 as MDHEN and CDR2 as SYDVKM. CDR3 length: 14 residues. V was shortened by 2 bases and J by 0 bases, with 7 bases between the two germline ends. The CDR3 DNA reads as TGTGCCAGCAGTTTACCAGCTGTGAACACTGAAGCTTTCTTT. This codes for CASSLPAVNTEAFF.

The chain links TRBV2 to TRBJ1-2; TRBD1 matches at 7 bases. The ends lost 6 bases at V and 6 bases at J; junction bases unmatched: 7. The CDR3 extends over 13 amino acids. Germline lookup yields CDR1 SNHLY and CDR2 FYNNEI. CDR3 region: CASSKQGLDGYTF. The CDR3 DNA sequence: TGTGCCAGCAGCAAACAGGGGCTGGATGGCTACACCTTC. Drawing the rest from reference TRBV2 and TRBJ1-2, the complete variable domain is EPEVTQTPSHQVTQMGQEVILRCVPISNHLYFYWYRQILGQKVEFLVSFYNNEISEKSEIFDDQFSVERPDGSNFTLKIRSTKLEDSAMYFCASSKQGLDGYTFGSGTRLTVV.

The V gene is TRBV7-9, the J gene TRBJ1-4; D uncertain. CDR1 and CDR2 from the germline V gene are SEHNR and FQNEAQ (reference sequence). The germline V and J ends were trimmed by 1 base and 5 bases, with 5 bases remaining between them. The CDR3 loop spans 13 amino acids. The CDR3 loop reads CASSLERNEKLFF. The CDR3 bases are TGTGCCAGCAGCTTAGAGAGGAATGAAAAACTGTTTTTT. The full variable domain, rest sourced from reference TRBV7-9 and TRBJ1-4, is DTGVSQNPRHKITKRGQNVTFRCDPISEHNRLYWYRQTLGQGPEFLTYFQNEAQLEKSRLLSDRFSAERPKGSFSTLEIQRTEQGDSAMYLCASSLERNEKLFFGSGTQLSVL.

The J gene is TRBJ1-2, the V gene TRBV15; D unresolved. V lost 0 bases and J 1 base, leaving 15 bases between the germline ends. Germline V gives CDR1 LNHNV, CDR2 YYDKDF (reference sequence). The length of the CDR3 is 17 residues. CDR3 in amino acids: CATSRDLRDGDNYGYTF. In DNA, the CDR3 is TGTGCCACCAGCAGAGATTTGAGGGATGGGGATAACTATGGCTACACCTTC.

V usage is TRBV7-2 and J usage is TRBJ1-1; D unresolved. Germline V lookup: CDR1 SGHTA, CDR2 FQGNSA. The CDR3 runs to 14 residues. V was shortened by 2 bases and J by 4 bases, with 11 bases between the two germline ends. The DNA for the CDR3 is TGTGCCAGCAGCTTACCCCTTACCCTCACTGAAGCTTTCTTT. Translation: CASSLPLTLTEAFF.

This chain uses TRBV27 with TRBJ1-2; 7 bases fit TRBD1. This CDR3 comprises 13 residues. V lost 5 bases and J lost 5; bases outside the gene matches: 5. Per germline, CDR1 MNHEY and CDR2 SMNVEV (reference sequence). The DNA of the CDR3 is TGTGCCAGCAGTACACAGGGGTGGTATGGCTACACCTTC. Its translation: CASSTQGWYGYTF.

This CDR3 is CASQSNQPQHF. CDR3 DNA sequence: TGTGCCAGTCAAAGCAATCAGCCCCAGCATTTT. The chain combines TRBV27 with TRBJ1-5; D unresolved. V was cut by 9 bases and J by 1 base, with 4 bases left in between. Germline assignment: CDR1 MNHEY and CDR2 SMNVEV (reference sequence). The CDR3 is 11 amino acids.

The chain carries TRBV11-2 and TRBJ2-7, with 8 bases lining up with TRBD2. With V trimmed by 6 bases and J by 6 bases, 7 bases remained unmatched. Germline V CDR1 and CDR2: SGHAT, FQNNGV. The CDR3 sequence is 13 residues long. CDR3 nucleotide sequence: TGTGCCAGCAGGTTGAGCGGGAGTACCGAGCAGTACTTC. This encodes CASRLSGSTEQYF.

Details on this clone: The junction departs from the called germline gene at one end, perhaps through a read error. J is TRBJ2-1 and V is TRBV27; D might be TRBD2 (5 bases). The CDR3 runs 16 residues. Germline V gene data show CDR1 as MNHEY and CDR2 as SMNVEV (reference sequence). In nucleotides, the CDR3 is TGTGTCAGCAGTTCCGTTACTAGTGGGCCCTACAATGAGCAGTTCTTC. This sequence encodes CVSSSVTSGPYNEQFF.

The rearrangement uses TRBV6-5 and TRBJ1-4, with a weak D call TRBD1 (6 bases). V dropped 0 bases and J dropped 7 bases, with 12 bases sitting between them. The germline gives CDR1 MNHEY, CDR2 SVGAGI. The length of the CDR3 is 15 residues. DNA of the CDR3: TGTGCCAGCAGTTACTCGCTCAGGGGACCTGAAAAACTGTTTTTT. Amino acid sequence: CASSYSLRGPEKLFF.

The chain recombines TRBV7-9 with TRBJ2-7; D is perhaps TRBD1 (7 bases). In germline, CDR1 is SEHNR, CDR2 FQNEAQ (reference sequence). There are 14 residues in the CDR3. Between the trimmed V and J ends, which lost 7 bases and 1 base, there was a span of 14 bases. This chain's CDR3 is CASIPGGGSYEQYF. Here the CDR3 DNA reads TGTGCCAGCATTCCAGGGGGAGGATCCTACGAGCAGTACTTC.

This clone was seen a single time. The chain employs TRBV7-9 and TRBJ2-3, with D unresolved. Trimming pared 4 bases from V and 2 bases from J, leaving 4 bases between. The CDR3 sequence is 12 residues long. CDR1 and CDR2 from the germline V gene are SEHNR and FQNEAQ (reference sequence). This CDR3 is CASSSYTDTQYF. The CDR3 bases are TGTGCCAGCAGCTCATACACAGATACGCAGTATTTT.

This chain uses TRBV6-4 with TRBJ2-1, with TRBD1 as a possible D gene (5 bases). The CDR3 loop spans 11 amino acids. V lost 8 bases and J 9 bases, leaving 11 bases between the germline ends. Germline CDR1 and CDR2: MRHNA and SNTAGT. The CDR3 loop reads CASRSGAEQFF. In nucleotides, the CDR3 is TGTGCCAGCCGGAGTGGGGCTGAGCAGTTCTTC.

This sequence joins TRBV28 and TRBJ1-5; no clear D gene. Germline CDR1 MDHEN, CDR2 SYDVKM. This CDR3 is built from 15 residues. With 3 bases removed from V and 1 base from J, the gap between germline ends came to 10 bases. The DNA of the CDR3 is TGTGCCAGCAGTTTGACCGCGGAAAGCAATCAGCCCCAGCATTTT. Its translation: CASSLTAESNQPQHF.